These 30 T cell receptor beta chains came from one sample sequenced in a study of T-cell memory formation after mild COVID-19. TCRdb reprocessed the 5' RACE reads with MiXCR, giving one entry per CDR3 protein. The sample lists about 430,000 distinct CDR3 sequences; roughly a quarter were seen once. Sequences were obtained from PBMCs or a T cell subset sorted from them (not recorded which). The receptor source for this set is an adult woman who had mild COVID-19 (a few samples of this study predate the infection). Cell type and time point are not known.

This clonotype was observed a few times. V and J are TRBV5-5 and TRBJ1-1; D is unclear. Germline V gene sequence: CDR1 SGHKS, CDR2 YYEKEE (reference sequence). Trimming cost V 4 bases and J 1 base, with 11 bases left between them. This CDR3 contains 14 residues. CDR3 nucleotide sequence: TGTGCCAGCAGCGTGCGAGTGGCGAACACTGAAGCTTTCTTT. Translating it yields CASSVRVANTEAFF.

This clonotype occurred a few times. The chain employs TRBV24-1 and TRBJ2-7, with 10 bases that match TRBD1. The CDR3 sequence is 15 residues long. The J segment lost 5 bases and the V segment lost 2 bases, leaving 5 bases of the junction unmatched. Germline CDR1 is KGHDR and CDR2 is SFDVKD. CDR3 coding DNA: TGTGCCACCAGTGATTCCGGGACAGGGGACAACGAGCAGTACTTC. Protein product: CATSDSGTGDNEQYF.

There are a few counts of this clonotype. The rearrangement links TRBV30 to TRBJ1-2; the match to TRBD1 covers 7 bases. The junction had 13 bases not matched to a gene; V was cut back by 2 bases and J by 7 bases. Germline assignment: CDR1 GTSNPN and CDR2 SVGIG (reference sequence). The CDR3 spans 15 residues. CDR3 residues: CAWSPLRGGAGGYTF. CDR3 bases: TGTGCCTGGAGTCCCCTAAGAGGGGGCGCGGGTGGCTACACCTTC. Full variable domain (missing parts from reference TRBV30 and TRBJ1-2): SQTIHQWPATLVQPVGSPLSLECTVEGTSNPNLYWYRQAAGRGLQLLFYSVGIGQISSEVPQNLSASRPQDRQFILSSKKLLLSDSGFYLCAWSPLRGGAGGYTFGSGTRLTVV.

The V and J genes are TRBV20-1 and TRBJ2-1, with D unclear. V was shortened by 0 bases and J by 0 bases, with 9 bases between the two germline ends. Germline V lookup: CDR1 DFQATT, CDR2 SNEGSKA (reference sequence). The CDR3 contains 15 residues. CDR3 sequence (DNA): TGCAGTGCTAGAGATCGAGCTCTCTCCTACAATGAGCAGTTCTTC. It yields the protein CSARDRALSYNEQFF.

The chain links TRBV5-1 to TRBJ2-3, with 11 bases that match TRBD2. V lost 0 bases and J lost 0; bases outside the gene matches: 3. Germline-derived CDR1 and CDR2 are SGHRS and YFSETQ. The CDR3 sequence is 17 residues long. CDR3 in DNA: TGCGCCAGCAGCTTGGTACCTAGCGGGGGGAGCACAGATACGCAGTATTTT. Protein: CASSLVPSGGSTDTQYF. The full variable domain, completed using reference TRBV5-1 and TRBJ2-3, is KAGVTQTPRYLIKTRGQQVTLSCSPISGHRSVSWYQQTPGQGLQFLFEYFSETQRNKGNFPGRFSGRQFSNSRSEMNVSTLELGDSALYLCASSLVPSGGSTDTQYFGPGTRLTVL.

This chain links TRBV5-1 with TRBJ2-4; 8 positions agree with TRBD1. This CDR3 contains 15 residues. The J segment lost 8 bases and the V segment lost 2 bases, leaving 9 bases of the junction unmatched. Germline V CDR1 and CDR2: SGHRS, YFSETQ. CDR3 nucleotides: TGCGCCAGCAGCTTTCTGGTAGACAGGGGTGACATTCAGTACTTC. Translating it yields CASSFLVDRGDIQYF. Based on the CDR3 plus reference TRBV5-1 and TRBJ2-4, the full variable domain is KAGVTQTPRYLIKTRGQQVTLSCSPISGHRSVSWYQQTPGQGLQFLFEYFSETQRNKGNFPGRFSGRQFSNSRSEMNVSTLELGDSALYLCASSFLVDRGDIQYFGAGTRLSVL.

In its sample, this clonotype was seen many times. This sequence joins TRBV7-2 and TRBJ2-3; D gene uncertain. Germline V gene lookup returns CDR1 SGHTA and CDR2 FQGNSA. Between the trimmed V and J ends, which lost 2 bases and 0 bases, there was a span of 12 bases. CDR3 length: 16 residues. CDR3 residues: CASSLIGAFSTDTQYF. CDR3 in DNA: TGTGCCAGCAGCTTAATTGGAGCTTTTAGCACAGATACGCAGTATTTT. Drawing the rest from reference TRBV7-2 and TRBJ2-3, the complete variable domain is GAGVSQSPSNKVTEKGKDVELRCDPISGHTALYWYRQSLGQGLEFLIYFQGNSAPDKSGLPSDRFSAERTGGSVSTLTIQRTQQEDSAVYLCASSLIGAFSTDTQYFGPGTRLTVL.

This clonotype was counted ten times or more. The chain couples TRBV5-6 to TRBJ2-1; 8 bases agree with TRBD2. The germline V gene has CDR1 SGHDT and CDR2 YYEEEE. This CDR3 contains 14 residues. Losses at the gene ends were 1 base for V and 3 bases for J; bases not matched to a gene: 0. Here the CDR3 reads CASSLTSGYNEQFF. DNA for the CDR3: TGTGCCAGCAGCTTGACTAGCGGCTACAATGAGCAGTTCTTC.

V gene TRBV7-6 combines with J gene TRBJ2-2, with D perhaps TRBD2 (5 bases). Germline V gene lookup returns CDR1 SGHVS and CDR2 FNYEAQ. The CDR3 is 15 amino acids. Trimming left V 0 bases short and J 5 bases short, with 10 bases between. The CDR3 protein is CASSLATTSTGELFF. CDR3 nucleotide sequence: TGTGCCAGCAGCTTAGCCACTACTAGTACCGGGGAGCTGTTTTTT.

V usage is TRBV12-2 and J usage is TRBJ2-7; the table's TRBD1 call for D was not verified on the DNA. TRBV12-2 is given as a pseudogene. The CDR3 runs 14 residues. The CDR3, as DNA: TGTGCAAGTCGCGCGTCTGGGGGGTTGTACGAGCAGTACTTC. Its protein is CASRASGGLYEQYF.

This clonotype was seen only a few times. The V call is TRBV12-3 or TRBV12-4, the J call TRBJ2-7; TRBD1 agrees at 7 bases. There are 14 residues in the CDR3. The junction had 6 bases not matched to a gene; V was cut back by 5 bases and J by 2 bases. CDR3 in amino acids: CASSRGQSTYEQYF. DNA for the CDR3: TGTGCCAGCAGTCGGGGACAGAGCACCTACGAGCAGTACTTC.

This clonotype has only a few counts. V usage is TRBV29-1 and J usage is TRBJ1-1, with D hard to call. CDR1 and CDR2 from the germline V gene are SQVTM and ANQGSEA. V was cut by 6 bases and J by 1 base, with 15 bases left in between. The CDR3 sequence is 14 residues long. The CDR3 DNA follows: TGCAGCGTACTCGGGCGAAACGGGAACACTGAAGCTTTCTTT. Translating gives CSVLGRNGNTEAFF.

This clonotype came up a few times. This rearrangement joins TRBV5-1 to TRBJ2-5; 10 bases line up with TRBD2. Unmatched junction bases numbered 4, after V lost 0 bases and J lost 2 bases. CDR1 is SGHRS and CDR2 is YFSETQ in the germline V gene. The CDR3 is 16 residues long. CDR3 residues: CASSLGSLAGQETQYF. The DNA of the CDR3 is TGCGCCAGCAGCTTGGGTTCACTAGCGGGACAAGAGACCCAGTACTTC.

J is TRBJ2-1 and V is TRBV20-1; 11 nucleotides agree with TRBD2. The germline gives CDR1 DFQATT, CDR2 SNEGSKA (reference sequence). The CDR3 extends over 15 amino acids. The trim removed 5 bases at V and 2 bases at J, leaving 5 bases unmatched. This chain's CDR3 is CSARTTSGAYNEQFF. Written as DNA, the CDR3 is TGCAGTGCTCGTACGACTAGCGGGGCCTACAATGAGCAGTTCTTC.

There are many counts of this clonotype. CDR3 loop: CASSPRRPENTEAFF. CDR3 DNA: TGTGCCAGCTCACCAAGACGCCCAGAGAACACTGAAGCTTTCTTT. The chain employs TRBV18 and TRBJ1-1, with unresolved D. Trimming removed 2 bases at V and 1 base at J, with 11 bases between. This CDR3 is built from 15 residues. From germline, CDR1 is KGHSH and CDR2 LQKENI.

This clonotype has only a few counts. This chain links TRBV7-9 with TRBJ1-5, with D maybe TRBD1 (6 bases). Per germline, CDR1 SEHNR and CDR2 FQNEAQ (reference sequence). This CDR3 contains 15 residues. Trimming shortened V by 0 bases and J by 5 bases, and 11 bases separated the two germline ends. CDR3 DNA: TGTGCCAGCAGCTTAGCGGGGACACCAGATCAGCCCCAGCATTTT. It is translated as CASSLAGTPDQPQHF.

The V gene is TRBV6-1, the J gene TRBJ1-4; D remains ambiguous. Germline V gene data show CDR1 as MNHNS and CDR2 as SASEGT. The CDR3 covers 14 residues. The germline V and J ends were trimmed by 2 bases and 7 bases, with 11 bases remaining between them. The DNA of the CDR3 is TGTGCCAGCAGTGAAACCTACTTGGGTGAAAAACTGTTTTTT. It codes for CASSETYLGEKLFF.

This chain's CDR3 is CASSKGTSADTQYF. CDR3 bases: TGCGCCAGCAGCAAAGGGACTAGCGCAGATACGCAGTATTTT. This chain links TRBV5-1 with TRBJ2-3; TRBD2 aligns across 10 bases. The CDR3 loop spans 14 amino acids. The V and J ends lost 4 bases and 4 bases, in that order; junction bases with no gene match: 3. Germline CDR1 reads SGHRS; CDR2 reads YFSETQ.

The genes are TRBV12-3 or TRBV12-4 and TRBJ1-4; TRBD1 matches 8 bases. J lost 8 bases, V lost 6 bases, and 17 bases had no gene match. The length of the CDR3 is 17 residues. In DNA form, the CDR3 reads TGTGCCAGCAGACTTGCCGGGACAGGCCAGAGGAGGGAAAAACTGTTTTTT. This gives the protein CASRLAGTGQRREKLFF.

This clonotype was counted a few times. The J gene is TRBJ2-7, the V gene TRBV6-1; no reliable D call. The length of the CDR3 is 12 residues. The V end was cut by 4 bases, the J end by 3 bases, with 7 bases between. CDR1 is MNHNS, CDR2 SASEGT, per germline. The CDR3 sequence is CASSGVGYEQYF. As DNA, the CDR3 is TGTGCCAGCAGTGGAGTTGGCTACGAGCAGTACTTC.

This rearrangement joins TRBV5-5 to TRBJ1-3, with unresolved D. V was shortened by 0 bases and J by 2 bases, with 9 bases between the two germline ends. The CDR3 totals 15 residues. In germline, CDR1 is SGHKS, CDR2 YYEKEE (reference sequence). The CDR3, as DNA: TGTGCCAGCAGCTTGGCTAGAGGGCCTGGAAACACCATATATTTT. Its protein is CASSLARGPGNTIYF.

Note on this clonotype: One junction end does not reproduce the germline sequence, and a read error may be involved. Here the CDR3 DNA reads TGCACCACCTGTCCCGAGGGAACAGATACGCAGTATTTT. This codes for CTTCPEGTDTQYF. The V call is TRBV12-3 or TRBV12-4, the J call TRBJ2-3; tentatively, D is TRBD2 (5 bases). The CDR3 sequence is 13 residues long.

This chain connects TRBV6-5 to TRBJ1-1, with D possibly matching TRBD1 (6 bases). The V gene lost 6 bases and the J gene lost 1 base, with 18 bases spanning the gap. CDR3 length: 16 amino acids. Germline V CDR1 and CDR2: MNHEY, SVGAGI. The CDR3 DNA reads as TGTGCCAGCAGCTCCGACAGGAATGGGCGGAACACTGAAGCTTTCTTT. Its translation: CASSSDRNGRNTEAFF.

For the CDR3, the DNA is TGTGCCAGCAGTTGGGACACGGACTACGAGCAGTACTTC. It encodes CASSWDTDYEQYF. The chain links TRBV6-6 to TRBJ2-7; TRBD1 might be the D (6 bases). V lost 4 bases, J lost 3 bases, and 10 bases lay in between. This CDR3 is built from 13 residues. Germline loops: CDR1 MNHNY, CDR2 SVGAGI (reference sequence).

The rearrangement links TRBV2 to TRBJ2-1; TRBD2 aligns across 11 bases. This CDR3 region has 15 residues. Germline trimming cut 5 bases from V and 9 bases from J; bases unmatched to any gene: 9. Germline V lookup: CDR1 SNHLY, CDR2 FYNNEI. The CDR3 sequence: CASSRIAGGPSEQFF. DNA of the CDR3: TGTGCCAGCAGTCGTATAGCGGGGGGGCCGAGTGAGCAGTTCTTC.

The table lists this clonotype with many counts. The rearrangement links TRBV29-1 to TRBJ2-1; 8 bases line up with TRBD2. CDR3 length: 15 amino acids. With 7 bases clipped from V and 4 bases from J, the junction kept 12 bases outside the gene matches. Per the germline V gene, CDR1 is SQVTM and CDR2 is ANQGSEA. The DNA for the CDR3 is TGCAGCGCTGTGGAGGATTTAGCGGGATACAATGAGCAGTTCTTC. Residues: CSAVEDLAGYNEQFF.

The chain employs TRBV4-1 and TRBJ1-5; D may be TRBD1 (5 bases). The germline CDR1 and CDR2 sequences are MGHRA and YSYEKL. Trimming left V 0 bases short and J 2 bases short, with 17 bases between. The CDR3 is 18 amino acids. For the CDR3, the DNA is TGCGCCAGCAGCCAAGATAGGCTACGTCCGGGGGGCAATCAGCCCCAGCATTTT. It specifies CASSQDRLRPGGNQPQHF.

The gene calls are TRBV18 and TRBJ1-3, with D perhaps TRBD1 (6 bases). Germline V gene lookup returns CDR1 KGHSH and CDR2 LQKENI. V lost 3 bases and J lost 0, with 12 bases in between. The CDR3 consists of 16 residues. CDR3 loop: CASSPSGVISGNTIYF. CDR3 bases: TGTGCCAGCTCACCTTCAGGGGTCATCTCTGGAAACACCATATATTTT.

In its sample, this clonotype was seen a few times. The chain couples TRBV27 to TRBJ2-7, with D unresolved. The CDR3 covers 13 residues. The germline gives CDR1 MNHEY, CDR2 SMNVEV (reference sequence). V gave up 5 bases and J gave up 0 bases, with 8 bases separating them. In DNA form, the CDR3 reads TGTGCCAGCAGTGACTCGAGCTCCTACGAGCAGTACTTC. This gives the protein CASSDSSSYEQYF.

In this sample, this clonotype turned up a few times. This chain connects TRBV10-3 to TRBJ2-2; TRBD2 aligns across 13 bases. The germline gives CDR1 ENHRY, CDR2 SYGVKD. J was trimmed by 0 bases and V by 8 bases; bases with no gene match: 12. CDR3 length: 19 residues. The DNA of the CDR3 is TGTGCCATCTCGAAGACTAGCGGGGGGTCCAGGTCGAACACCGGGGAGCTGTTTTTT. This encodes CAISKTSGGSRSNTGELFF.